This TCR beta chain is from a study of blood T cell repertoires in COVID-19. In germline, CDR1 is MGHDK, CDR2 SYGVNS. The CDR3 length is 15 residues. J gave up 6 bases and V 3 bases, and 4 bases lay outside the gene matches. Per the authors' pipeline: The authors estimated nucleated cell counts from reference gene primer amplification. The repertoire was sequenced with immunoSEQ multiplex PCR; TCRdb's copy has only in-frame clones and lacks some. Clonal size and the V and J genes are those of that table, whereas D and trimming came from the DNA. The sample carries around 78,000 clones, roughly 80% recorded once.

This chain links TRBV25-1 with TRBJ2-1; 11 positions agree with TRBD2. The receptor comes from a human donor in a cohort sampled during active COVID-19. Sequencing was performed on peripheral blood. The CDR3 sequence is CASSDDSGGVNEQFF. DNA for the CDR3: TGTGCCAGCAGTGACGATAGCGGGGGGGTCAATGAGCAGTTCTTC.